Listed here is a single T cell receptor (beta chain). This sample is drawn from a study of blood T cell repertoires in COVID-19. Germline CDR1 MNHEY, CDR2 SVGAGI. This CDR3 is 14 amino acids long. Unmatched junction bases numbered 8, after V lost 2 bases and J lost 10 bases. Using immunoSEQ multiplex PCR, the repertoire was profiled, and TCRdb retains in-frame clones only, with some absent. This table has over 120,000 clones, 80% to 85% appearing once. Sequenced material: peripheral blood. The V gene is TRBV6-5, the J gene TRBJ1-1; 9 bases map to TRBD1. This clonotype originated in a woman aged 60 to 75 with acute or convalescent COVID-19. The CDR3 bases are TGTGCCAGCAGTTACCCCGAGGGACAGGGCCGAGCTTTCTTT. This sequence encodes CASSYPEGQGRAFF.